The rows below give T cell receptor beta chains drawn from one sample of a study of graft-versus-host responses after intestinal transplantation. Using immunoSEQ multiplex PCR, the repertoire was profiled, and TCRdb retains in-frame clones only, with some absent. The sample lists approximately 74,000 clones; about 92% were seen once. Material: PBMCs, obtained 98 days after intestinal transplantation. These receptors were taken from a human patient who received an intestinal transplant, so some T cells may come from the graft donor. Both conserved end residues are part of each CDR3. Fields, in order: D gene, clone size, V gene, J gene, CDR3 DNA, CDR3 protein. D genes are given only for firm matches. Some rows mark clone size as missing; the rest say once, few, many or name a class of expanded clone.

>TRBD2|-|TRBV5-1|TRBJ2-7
TGCGCCAGCAGCCATCGCGGGACTAGCGGGGGGCCCCCCTACGAGCAGTACTTC
CASSHRGTSGGPPYEQYF
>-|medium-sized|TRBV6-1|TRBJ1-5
TGTGCCAGCAGTGAAGTCAGCCACCAGCCCCAGCATTTT
CASSEVSHQPQHF
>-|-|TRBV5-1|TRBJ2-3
TGCGCCAGCAGCTTGGCAGGACTTAGCACAGATACGCAGTATTTT
CASSLAGLSTDTQYF
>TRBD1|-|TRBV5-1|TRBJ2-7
TGCGCCAGCTCCGGGACAGGGCATGAGCAGTACTTC
CASSGTGHEQYF
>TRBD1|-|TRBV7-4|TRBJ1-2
TGTGCCAGCAGCTTTTCCGGGACAGGGTGGATGGGCTATGGCTACACCTTC
CASSFSGTGWMGYGYTF
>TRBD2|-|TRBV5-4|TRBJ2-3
TGTGCCAGCAGCTGGGGCGGGGGGGATACGCAGTATTTT
CASSWGGGDTQYF
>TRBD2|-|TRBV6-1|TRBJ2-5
TGTGCCAGCAGTGAATGGGGGACTAGCGAAAACGGGGAGACCCAGTACTTC
CASSEWGTSENGETQYF
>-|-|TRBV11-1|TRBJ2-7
TGTGCCAGCAGCTTAGAGGCCAGGGGAGCCTACGAGCAGTACTTC
CASSLEARGAYEQYF
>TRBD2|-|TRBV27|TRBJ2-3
TGTGCCAGCAGTTTATGGACTAGCGGGCTGAGCACAGATACGCAGTATTTT
CASSLWTSGLSTDTQYF
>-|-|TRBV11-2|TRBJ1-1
TGTGCCAGCAGCTTAAGGCCCCGGATTGAAGCTTTCTTT
CASSLRPRIEAFF
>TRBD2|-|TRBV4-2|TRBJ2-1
TGTGCCAGCAGCCAAGACCCCGCGATTCTAGCGGGGGCCCCCAATGAGCAGTTCTTC
CASSQDPAILAGAPNEQFF
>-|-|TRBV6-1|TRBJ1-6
TGTGCCAGCAGGGGCCATTCACCCCTCCACTTT
CASRGHSPLHF
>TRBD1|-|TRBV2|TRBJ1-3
TGTGCCAGCGGCACGACAGGGCTCTCTGGAAACACCATATATTTT
CASGTTGLSGNTIYF
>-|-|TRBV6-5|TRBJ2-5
TGTGCCAGCAGTTACACTCAACAAGAGACCCAGTACTTC
CASSYTQQETQYF
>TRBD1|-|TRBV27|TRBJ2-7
TGTGCCAGCAGTTCCCTCCTAGCAGACCAGGGGGACGAGCAGTACTTC
CASSSLLADQGDEQYF
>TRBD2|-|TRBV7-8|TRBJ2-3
TGTGCCAGCAGGATATATAAAATGGGACTAGAAGGAGATACGCAGTATTTT
CASRIYKMGLEGDTQYF
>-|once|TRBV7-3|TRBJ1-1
TGTGCCAGCAGCTTAGAGGCAGGGACTGAAGCTTTCTTT
CASSLEAGTEAFF
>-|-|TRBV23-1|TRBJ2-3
TGCGCCAGCAGTCAATTAAATCTCGGGACGGCATCTAGCACAGATACGCAGTATTTT
CASSQLNLGTASSTDTQYF
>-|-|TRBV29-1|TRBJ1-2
TGCAGCGTTGAAAAGAAGGGACAATCAGCCACCTATGGCTACACCTTC
CSVEKKGQSATYGYTF
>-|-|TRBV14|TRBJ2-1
TGTGCCAGCAGCCAAGGGGACTCCGTTTACAATGAGCAGTTCTTC
CASSQGDSVYNEQFF
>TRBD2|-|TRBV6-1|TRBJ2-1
TGTGCCAGCAGTACCGGGACTAGCGTACACAATGAGCAGTTCTTC
CASSTGTSVHNEQFF
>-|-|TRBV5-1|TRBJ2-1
TGCGCCAGCAGCACCGGACAGCCGCTTTACAATGAGCAGTTCTTC
CASSTGQPLYNEQFF
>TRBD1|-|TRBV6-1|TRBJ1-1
TGTGCCAGCAGTACTAGGACAGGGCTGGGGACTGAAGCTTTCTTT
CASSTRTGLGTEAFF
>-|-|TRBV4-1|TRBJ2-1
TGCGCCAGCAGCCAGACTACTACCTACAATGAGCAGTTCTTC
CASSQTTTYNEQFF
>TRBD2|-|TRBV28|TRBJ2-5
TGTGCCAGCAGTCCGGGACTAGCGGGACAGGAGACCCAGTACTTC
CASSPGLAGQETQYF
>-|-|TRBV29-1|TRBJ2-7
TGCAGCGTCAACAGGGGAGGCTCCTACGAGCAGTACTTC
CSVNRGGSYEQYF
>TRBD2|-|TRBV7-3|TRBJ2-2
TGTGCCAGCAGCTCGGGACTAGCGGGAGTTACCGGGGAGCTGTTTTTT
CASSSGLAGVTGELFF
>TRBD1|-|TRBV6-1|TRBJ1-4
TGTGCCAGCAGTGAATGGAGGGGGCCGACTAATGAAAAACTGTTTTTT
CASSEWRGPTNEKLFF
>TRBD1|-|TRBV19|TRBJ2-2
TGTGCCAGTAGTATAAAGAGTCTGACAGGGATTCTCTGGGGCACCGGGGAGCTGTTTTTT
CASSIKSLTGILWGTGELFF